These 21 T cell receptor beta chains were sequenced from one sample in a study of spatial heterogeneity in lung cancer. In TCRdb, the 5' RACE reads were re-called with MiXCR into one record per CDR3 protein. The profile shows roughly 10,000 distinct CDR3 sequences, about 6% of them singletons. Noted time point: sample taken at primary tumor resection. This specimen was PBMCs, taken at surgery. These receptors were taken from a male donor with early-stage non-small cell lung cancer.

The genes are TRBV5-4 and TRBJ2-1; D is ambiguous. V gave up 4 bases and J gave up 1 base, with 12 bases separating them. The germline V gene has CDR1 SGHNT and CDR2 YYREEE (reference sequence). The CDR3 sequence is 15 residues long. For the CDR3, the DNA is TGTGCCAGCAGCCTCAGGACGGAATCCTACAATGAGCAGTTCTTC. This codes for CASSLRTESYNEQFF.

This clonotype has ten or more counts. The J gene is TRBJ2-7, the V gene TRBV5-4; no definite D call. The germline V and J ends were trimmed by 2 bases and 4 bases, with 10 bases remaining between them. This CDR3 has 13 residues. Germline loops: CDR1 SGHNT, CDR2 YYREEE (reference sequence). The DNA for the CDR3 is TGTGCCAGCAGCTTCTCCGTGGAGTACGAGCAGTACTTC. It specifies CASSFSVEYEQYF. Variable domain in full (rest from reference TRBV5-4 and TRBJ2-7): ETGVTQSPTHLIKTRGQQVTLRCSSQSGHNTVSWYQQALGQGPQFIFQYYREEENGRGNFPPRFSGLQFPNYSSELNVNALELDDSALYLCASSFSVEYEQYFGPGTRLTVT.

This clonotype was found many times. The CDR3 nucleotides are TGTGCCAGCAGCCCAGAAGGACGTCCGGGCACTGAAGCTTTCTTT. This encodes CASSPEGRPGTEAFF. The chain combines TRBV5-5 with TRBJ1-1; no clear D. Trimming cost V 4 bases and J 4 bases, with 17 bases left between them. The CDR3 length is 15 residues. Germline CDR1 reads SGHKS; CDR2 reads YYEKEE (reference sequence).

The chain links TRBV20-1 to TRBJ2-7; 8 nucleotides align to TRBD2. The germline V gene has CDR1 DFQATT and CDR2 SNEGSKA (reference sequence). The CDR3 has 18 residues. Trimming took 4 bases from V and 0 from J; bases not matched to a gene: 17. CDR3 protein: CSANGQWSGGSSSYEQYF. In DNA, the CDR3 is TGCAGTGCTAACGGTCAGTGGAGCGGGGGTTCCAGCTCCTACGAGCAGTACTTC.

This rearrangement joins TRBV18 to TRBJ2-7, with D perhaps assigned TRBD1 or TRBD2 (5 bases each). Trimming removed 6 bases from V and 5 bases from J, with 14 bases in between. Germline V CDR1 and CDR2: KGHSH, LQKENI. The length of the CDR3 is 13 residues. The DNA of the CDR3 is TGTGCCAGCTCGCCTGGGGGATCCCACGAGCAGTACTTC. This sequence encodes CASSPGGSHEQYF.

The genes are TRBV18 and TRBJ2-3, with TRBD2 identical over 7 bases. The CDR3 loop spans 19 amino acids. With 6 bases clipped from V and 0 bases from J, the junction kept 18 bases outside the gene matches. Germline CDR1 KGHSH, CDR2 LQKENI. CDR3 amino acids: CASSHRVREPKSSTDTQYF. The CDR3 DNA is TGTGCCAGCTCCCATAGAGTGCGGGAGCCTAAGTCTAGCACAGATACGCAGTATTTT.

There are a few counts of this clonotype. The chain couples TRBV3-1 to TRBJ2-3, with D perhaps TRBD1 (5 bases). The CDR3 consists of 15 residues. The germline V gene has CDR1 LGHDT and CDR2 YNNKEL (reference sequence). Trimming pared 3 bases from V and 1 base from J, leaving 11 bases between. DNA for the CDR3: TGTGCCAGCAGCCAGCGACAGAGTCGCACAGATACGCAGTATTTT. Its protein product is CASSQRQSRTDTQYF.

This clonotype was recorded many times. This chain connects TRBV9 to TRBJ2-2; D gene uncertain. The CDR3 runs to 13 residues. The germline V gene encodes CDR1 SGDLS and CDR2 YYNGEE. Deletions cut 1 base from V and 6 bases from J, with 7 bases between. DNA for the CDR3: TGTGCCAGCAGCGTATCACCATCCGGGGAGCTGTTTTTT. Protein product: CASSVSPSGELFF.

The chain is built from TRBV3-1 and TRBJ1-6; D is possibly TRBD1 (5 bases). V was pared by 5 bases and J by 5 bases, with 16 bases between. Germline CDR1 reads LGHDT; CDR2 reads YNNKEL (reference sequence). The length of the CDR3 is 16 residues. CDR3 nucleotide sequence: TGTGCCAGCAGCACCCGCGGGGCTTGGAATAATTCACCCCTCCACTTT. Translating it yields CASSTRGAWNNSPLHF.

The CDR3 coding sequence is TGCAGCGTCCGGCTCGGGACAGGGGTCGAAAAACTGTTTTTT. As protein: CSVRLGTGVEKLFF. The chain employs TRBV29-1 and TRBJ1-4, with TRBD1 matching 10 bases. Germline CDR1 and CDR2: SQVTM and ANQGSEA. After removal of 6 bases from V and 8 bases from J, the junction contained 9 bases not matched to a gene. The CDR3 runs to 14 residues. Full variable domain (remainder filled in from reference TRBV29-1 and TRBJ1-4): SAVISQKPSRDICQRGTSLTIQCQVDSQVTMMFWYRQQPGQSLTLIATANQGSEATYESGFVIDKFPISRPNLTFSTLTVSNMSPEDSSIYLCSVRLGTGVEKLFFGSGTQLSVL.

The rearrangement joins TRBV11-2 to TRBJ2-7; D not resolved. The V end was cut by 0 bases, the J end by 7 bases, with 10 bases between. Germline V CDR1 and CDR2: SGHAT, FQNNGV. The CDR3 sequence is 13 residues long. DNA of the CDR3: TGTGCCAGCAGCTTAGATGATTTTCGGGAGCAGTACTTC. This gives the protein CASSLDDFREQYF.

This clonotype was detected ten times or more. The CDR3 sequence is CASSLGVGAYEQYF. CDR3 nucleotides: TGTGCCAGCAGCTTAGGGGTAGGGGCCTACGAGCAGTACTTC. V is TRBV7-8 and J is TRBJ2-7; tentatively, D is TRBD1 (5 bases). Per the germline V gene, CDR1 is SGHVS and CDR2 is FQNEAQ. This CDR3 has 14 amino acids. Between the trimmed V and J ends, which lost 1 base and 2 bases, there was a span of 9 bases.

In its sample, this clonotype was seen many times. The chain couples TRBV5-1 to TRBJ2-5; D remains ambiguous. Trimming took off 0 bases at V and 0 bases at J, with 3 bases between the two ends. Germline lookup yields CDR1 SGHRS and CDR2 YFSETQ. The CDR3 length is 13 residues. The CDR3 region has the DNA TGCGCCAGCAGCTTGGGGTACCAAGAGACCCAGTACTTC. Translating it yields CASSLGYQETQYF.

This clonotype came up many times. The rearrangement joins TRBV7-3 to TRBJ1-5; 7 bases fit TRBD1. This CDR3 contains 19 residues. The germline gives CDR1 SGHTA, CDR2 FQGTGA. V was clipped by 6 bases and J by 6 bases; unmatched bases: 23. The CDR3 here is CASSHRPRDTGDGGQPQHF. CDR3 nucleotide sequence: TGTGCCAGCAGTCATAGACCCCGGGATACAGGGGATGGAGGTCAGCCCCAGCATTTT. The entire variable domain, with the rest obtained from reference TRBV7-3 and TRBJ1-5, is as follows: GAGVSQTPSNKVTEKGKYVELRCDPISGHTALYWYRQSLGQGPEFLIYFQGTGAADDSGLPNDRFFAVRPEGSVSTLKIQRTERGDSAVYLCASSHRPRDTGDGGQPQHFGDGTRLSIL.

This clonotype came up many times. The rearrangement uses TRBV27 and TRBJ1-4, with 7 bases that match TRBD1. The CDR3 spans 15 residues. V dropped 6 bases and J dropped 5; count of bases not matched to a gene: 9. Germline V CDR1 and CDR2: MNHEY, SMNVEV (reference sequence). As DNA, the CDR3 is TGTGCCAGCAGGACTGGGACAGCCTTCAATGAAAAACTGTTTTTT. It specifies CASRTGTAFNEKLFF.

Here the CDR3 reads CASSPPAGGPNEQFF. CDR3 in DNA: TGTGCCAGCAGCCCTCCAGCGGGAGGGCCAAATGAGCAGTTCTTC. The V gene is TRBV7-9, the J gene TRBJ2-1; TRBD2 agrees at 10 bases. With V trimmed by 5 bases and J by 7 bases, 8 bases remained unmatched. Germline V lookup: CDR1 SEHNR, CDR2 FQNEAQ (reference sequence). The CDR3 contains 15 residues.

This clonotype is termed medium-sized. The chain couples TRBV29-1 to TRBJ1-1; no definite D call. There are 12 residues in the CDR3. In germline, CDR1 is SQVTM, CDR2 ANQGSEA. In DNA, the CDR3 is TGCACACTGCCCCGTTGCGACACTGAAGCTTTCTTT. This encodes CTLPRCDTEAFF.

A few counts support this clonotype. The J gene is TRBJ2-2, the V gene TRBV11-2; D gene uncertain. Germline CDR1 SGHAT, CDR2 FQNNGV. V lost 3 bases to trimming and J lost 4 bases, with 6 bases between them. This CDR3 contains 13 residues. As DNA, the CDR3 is TGTGCCAGCAGCTTTCAAGGCACCGGGGAGCTGTTTTTT. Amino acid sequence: CASSFQGTGELFF. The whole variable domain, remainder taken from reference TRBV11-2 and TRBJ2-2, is EAGVAQSPRYKIIEKRQSVAFWCNPISGHATLYWYQQILGQGPKLLIQFQNNGVVDDSQLPKDRFSAERLKGVDSTLKIQPAKLEDSAVYLCASSFQGTGELFFGEGSRLTVL.

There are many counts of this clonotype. CDR3 DNA: TGCGCCAGCAGCCCCATGACAGGCGGTGATCAGCCCCAGCATTTT. This codes for CASSPMTGGDQPQHF. The rearrangement joins TRBV5-1 to TRBJ1-5; tentative D call: TRBD1 (6 bases). V lost 4 bases and J lost 5, with 16 bases in between. CDR3 length: 15 amino acids. CDR1 is SGHRS and CDR2 is YFSETQ in the germline V gene. Using reference TRBV5-1 and TRBJ1-5 for the parts outside the CDR3, the full variable domain is KAGVTQTPRYLIKTRGQQVTLSCSPISGHRSVSWYQQTPGQGLQFLFEYFSETQRNKGNFPGRFSGRQFSNSRSEMNVSTLELGDSALYLCASSPMTGGDQPQHFGDGTRLSIL.

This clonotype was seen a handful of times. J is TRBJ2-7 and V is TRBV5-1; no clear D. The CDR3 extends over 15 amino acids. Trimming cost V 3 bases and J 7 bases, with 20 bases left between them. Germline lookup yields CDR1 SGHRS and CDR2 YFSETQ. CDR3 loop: CASSSGPTLPAEQYF. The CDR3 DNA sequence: TGCGCCAGCAGCTCCGGGCCTACCCTCCCGGCAGAGCAGTACTTC.

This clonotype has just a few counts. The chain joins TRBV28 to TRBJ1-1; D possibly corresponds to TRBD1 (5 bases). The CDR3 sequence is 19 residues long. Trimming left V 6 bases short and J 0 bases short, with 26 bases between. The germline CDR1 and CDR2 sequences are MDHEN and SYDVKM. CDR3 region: CASRILWGPMDPMNTEAFF. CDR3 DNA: TGTGCCAGCAGAATCCTGTGGGGCCCAATGGATCCAATGAACACTGAAGCTTTCTTT. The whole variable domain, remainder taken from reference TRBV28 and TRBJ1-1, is DVKVTQSSRYLVKRTGEKVFLECVQDMDHENMFWYRQDPGLGLRLIYFSYDVKMKEKGDIPEGYSVSREKKERFSLILESASTNQTSMYLCASRILWGPMDPMNTEAFFGQGTRLTVV.